This TCR beta chain was profiled in a study of response to subunit inactivated influenza vaccine. Findings and caveats of the study: Authors suggested each seasonal flu vaccination may recruit only limited numbers of new T cells.

TCRdb passed the RT-PCR reads through MiXCR, listing each CDR3 protein once. The sample lists some 520,000 distinct CDR3 sequences, about 17% occurring once. This clonotype was seen many times. As yet, its antigen is unknown. This CDR3 is 13 amino acids long. The germline V gene encodes CDR1 DFQATT and CDR2 SNEGSKA (reference sequence). After removal of 5 bases from V and 7 bases from J, the junction contained 2 bases not matched to a gene. The receptor's source is a man between 50 and 70 years old who received an inactivated influenza vaccine. Specimen: CD4+ T cells sorted from PBMCs, collected less than 30 months after vaccination. The rearrangement joins TRBV20-1 to TRBJ2-1, with 13 bases identical to TRBD2. The CDR3 loop is CSAPGLAGNEQFF. The CDR3, as DNA: TGCAGTGCTCCGGGACTAGCGGGGAATGAGCAGTTCTTC.